This section outlines one T cell receptor beta chain sequence together with its context. The time point was: week 3, after first cycle of checkpoint inhibitor. The assay was immunoSEQ multiplex PCR, and TCRdb's table has in-frame clones only and misses some. The sample shows around 13,000 clones, around nine tenths of them seen only once. This record comes from a study of blood T cell dynamics during melanoma immunotherapy. The sequencing here drew on effector memory CD8+ T cells from blood, taken from a patient treated with checkpoint blockade. The sequence was obtained from a human donor with melanoma.

The CDR3: CASSLARESYEQYF. The DNA for the CDR3 is TGTGCCAGCAGCTTAGCTCGGGAGAGCTACGAGCAGTACTTC. The chain has TRBV7-8 and TRBJ2-7, with D perhaps matching TRBD2 (6 bases). The CDR3 runs 14 residues. Trimming removed 0 bases at V and 3 bases at J, with 9 bases between. Germline loops: CDR1 SGHVS, CDR2 FQNEAQ.